The rows below give T cell receptor beta chains drawn from one sample of a study of blood T cells in healthy people across ages. Each CDR3 protein is one row after TCRdb ran MiXCR on the 5' RACE reads. The table shows about 730,000 distinct CDR3 sequences, with roughly 47% occurring only once. Material for sequencing was blood. The receptors stem from a woman in her sixties in good health. Both conserved end residues are trimmed from each CDR3. D genes are given only for firm matches.

NA,TRBJ1-2,TRBV6-5,ASSDTGAGYGYT
NA,TRBJ2-7,TRBV9,ASSVTDFTSEQY
NA,TRBJ2-1,TRBV5-1,ASSPDVDEQF
TRBD2,TRBJ2-7,TRBV3-1,ASSQVAGGLSEQY
NA,TRBJ2-1,TRBV11-1,ASSLAWDEQF
NA,TRBJ2-5,TRBV9,ASSVNQGTQY
NA,TRBJ2-1,TRBV20-1,SGPPPGPSSYNEQF
TRBD2,TRBJ2-3,TRBV6-2/TRBV6-3,ASRKRLAGGYTDTQY
NA,TRBJ1-5,TRBV28,ASSPRRTGNQPQH
NA,TRBJ1-2,TRBV6-2/TRBV6-3,ASMPLTGFLNYGYT
TRBD2,TRBJ2-1,TRBV6-2/TRBV6-3,ASSPGTSRLGEQF
NA,TRBJ2-7,TRBV7-3,ASSLGAGESYEQY
NA,TRBJ1-5,TRBV27,ASARRADSNQPQH
NA,TRBJ1-2,TRBV3-1,ASSQVSGLYGYT
NA,TRBJ2-2,TRBV19,ASSIGQNTGELF
NA,TRBJ1-1,TRBV12-3/TRBV12-4,ASIIAGSQNTEAF
TRBD1,TRBJ1-1,TRBV29-1,SAWDRDTEAF
NA,TRBJ2-3,TRBV4-2,ASSHSTWETRIDTQY
TRBD2,TRBJ2-3,TRBV20-1,SARDGAGGRDTQY
NA,TRBJ1-1,TRBV20-1,SATQGADTEAF
NA,TRBJ2-1,TRBV24-1,ATSEGTEGNEQF
NA,TRBJ1-1,TRBV5-1,ASSLHSSNTEAF
NA,TRBJ2-4,TRBV7-6,ASSLLPQAGDHIQY
NA,TRBJ2-7,TRBV20-1,SARDPWSSYEQY
TRBD2,TRBJ2-1,TRBV19,ASSTGGLASDEQF
TRBD1,TRBJ1-2,TRBV18,ASSPSGQENYGYT
TRBD1,TRBJ2-5,TRBV18,ASAQGTGFFNEQY
NA,TRBJ1-5,TRBV6-1,ASRRVAHNQPQH
TRBD1,TRBJ1-2,TRBV12-3/TRBV12-4,ASSWTGLSGYT
TRBD1,TRBJ1-1,TRBV11-1,ASSFDQGGTEAF
TRBD2,TRBJ2-1,TRBV20-1,SARKPGLGYEQF